This T cell receptor (beta chain) was captured in a study of T cell repertoires in cytomegalovirus infection. From germline, CDR1 is LNHNV and CDR2 YYDKDF (reference sequence). The CDR3 runs 13 residues. The V and J ends lost 1 base and 9 bases respectively, with 10 bases between them. To note about this clonotype: Its cognate antigen is unknown.

TCRdb reprocessed the reads with MiXCR, giving one entry per CDR3 protein. The sample yields 640,000 or so distinct CDR3 sequences, roughly 30% seen once. The chain couples TRBV15 to TRBJ2-4; no definite D call. Sample: cultured PBMCs, taken from culture after CMV antigen stimulation. The TCR was taken from a human donor in good health (CMV status not recorded). Some clones in this sample may be carry-over from other donors' samples. In DNA form, the CDR3 reads TGTGCCACCAGCAGAGCTATGGTCGCCATTCAGTACTTC. It encodes CATSRAMVAIQYF.